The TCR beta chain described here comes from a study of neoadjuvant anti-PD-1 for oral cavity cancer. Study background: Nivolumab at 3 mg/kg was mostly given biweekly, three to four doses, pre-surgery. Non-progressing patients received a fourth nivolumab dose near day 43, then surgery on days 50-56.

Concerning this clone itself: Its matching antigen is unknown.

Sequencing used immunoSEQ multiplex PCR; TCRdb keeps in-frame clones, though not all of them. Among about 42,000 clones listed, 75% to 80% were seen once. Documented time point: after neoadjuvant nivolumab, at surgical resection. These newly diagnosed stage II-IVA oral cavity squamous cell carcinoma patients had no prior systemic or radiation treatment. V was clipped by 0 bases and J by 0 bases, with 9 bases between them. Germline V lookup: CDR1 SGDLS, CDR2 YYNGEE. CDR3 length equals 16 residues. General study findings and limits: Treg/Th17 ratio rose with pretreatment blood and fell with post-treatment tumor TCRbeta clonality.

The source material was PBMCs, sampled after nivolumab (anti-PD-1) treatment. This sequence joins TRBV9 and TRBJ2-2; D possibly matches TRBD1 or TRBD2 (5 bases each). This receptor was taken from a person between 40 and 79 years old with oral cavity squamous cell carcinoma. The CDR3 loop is CASSVAGRTNTGELFF. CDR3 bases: TGTGCCAGCAGCGTAGCGGGACGGACGAACACCGGGGAGCTGTTTTTT.